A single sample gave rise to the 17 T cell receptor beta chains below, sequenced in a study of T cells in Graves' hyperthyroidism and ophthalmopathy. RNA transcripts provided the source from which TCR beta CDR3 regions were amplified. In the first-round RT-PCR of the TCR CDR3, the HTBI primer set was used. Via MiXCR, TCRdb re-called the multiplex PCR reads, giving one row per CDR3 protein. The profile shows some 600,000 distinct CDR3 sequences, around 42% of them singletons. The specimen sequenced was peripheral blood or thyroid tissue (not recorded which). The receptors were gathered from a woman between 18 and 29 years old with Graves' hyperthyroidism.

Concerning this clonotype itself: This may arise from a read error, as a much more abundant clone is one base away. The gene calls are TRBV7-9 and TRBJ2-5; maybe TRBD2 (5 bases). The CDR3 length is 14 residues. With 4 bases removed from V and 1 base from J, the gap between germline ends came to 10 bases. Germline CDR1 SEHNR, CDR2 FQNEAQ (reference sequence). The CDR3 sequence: CASSSKDFQETQYF. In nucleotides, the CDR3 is TGTGCCAGCAGCTCTAAGGACTTCCAAGAGACCCAGTACTTC.

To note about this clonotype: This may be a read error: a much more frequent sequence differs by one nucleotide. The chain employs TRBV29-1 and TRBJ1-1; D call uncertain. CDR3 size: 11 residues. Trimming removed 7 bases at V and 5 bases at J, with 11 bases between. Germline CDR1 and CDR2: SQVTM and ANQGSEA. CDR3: CSAWLVTEAFF. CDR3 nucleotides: TGCAGCGCCTGGTTGGTTACTGAAGCTTTCTTT.

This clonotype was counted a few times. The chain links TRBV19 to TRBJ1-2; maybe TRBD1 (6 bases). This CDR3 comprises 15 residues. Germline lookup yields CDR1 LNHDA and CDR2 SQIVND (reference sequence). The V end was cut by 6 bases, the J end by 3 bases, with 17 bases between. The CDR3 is CASRTLRGGHYGYTF. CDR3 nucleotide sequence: TGTGCCAGTAGGACCCTGAGAGGGGGGCACTATGGCTACACCTTC.

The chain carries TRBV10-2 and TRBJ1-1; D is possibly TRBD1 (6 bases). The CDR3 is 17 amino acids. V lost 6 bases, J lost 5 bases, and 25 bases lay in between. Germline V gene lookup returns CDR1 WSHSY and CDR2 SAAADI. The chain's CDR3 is CASRRGGDHQIGTEAFF. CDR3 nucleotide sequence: TGCGCCAGCAGGAGGGGGGGGGATCATCAGATAGGGACTGAAGCTTTCTTT.

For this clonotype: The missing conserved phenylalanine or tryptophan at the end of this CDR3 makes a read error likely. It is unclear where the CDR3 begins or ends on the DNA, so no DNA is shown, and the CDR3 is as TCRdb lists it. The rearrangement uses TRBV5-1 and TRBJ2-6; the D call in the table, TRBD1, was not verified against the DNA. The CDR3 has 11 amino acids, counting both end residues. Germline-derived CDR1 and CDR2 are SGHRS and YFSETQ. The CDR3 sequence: CASSGTGGLGT.

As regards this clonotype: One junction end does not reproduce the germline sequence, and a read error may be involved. CDR3 amino acids: CASTAEGGCTF. In DNA form, the CDR3 reads TGTGCCAGTACTGCAGAGGGTGGCTGCACCTTC. The chain links TRBV19 to TRBJ1-2, with D uncertain. CDR1 is LNHDA, CDR2 SQIVND, per germline (reference sequence). The CDR3 has 11 residues.

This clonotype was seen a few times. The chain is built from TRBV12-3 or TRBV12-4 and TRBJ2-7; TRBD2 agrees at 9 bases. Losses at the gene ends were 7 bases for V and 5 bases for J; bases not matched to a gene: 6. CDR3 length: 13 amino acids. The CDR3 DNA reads TGTGCCAGCACCCCAGCGGGAGGTAACGAGCAGTACTTC. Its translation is CASTPAGGNEQYF.

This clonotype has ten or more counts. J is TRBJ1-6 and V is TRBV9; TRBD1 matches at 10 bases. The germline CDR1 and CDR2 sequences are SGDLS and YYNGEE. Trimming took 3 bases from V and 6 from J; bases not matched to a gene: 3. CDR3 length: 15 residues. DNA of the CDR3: TGTGCCAGCAGCGCCCGGACAGGGGGTAATTCACCCCTCCACTTT. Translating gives CASSARTGGNSPLHF.

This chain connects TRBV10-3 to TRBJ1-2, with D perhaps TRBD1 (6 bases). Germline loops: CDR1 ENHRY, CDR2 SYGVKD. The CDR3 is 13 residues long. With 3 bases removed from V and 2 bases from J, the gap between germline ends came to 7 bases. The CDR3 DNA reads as TGTGCCATCAGTGACGGGACAAACTATGGCTACACCTTC. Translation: CAISDGTNYGYTF.

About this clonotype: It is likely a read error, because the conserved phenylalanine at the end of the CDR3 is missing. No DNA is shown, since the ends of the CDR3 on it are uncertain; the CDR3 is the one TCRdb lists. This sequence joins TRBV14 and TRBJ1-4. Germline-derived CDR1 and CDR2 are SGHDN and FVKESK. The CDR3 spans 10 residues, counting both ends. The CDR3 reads CASSQVGGVD.

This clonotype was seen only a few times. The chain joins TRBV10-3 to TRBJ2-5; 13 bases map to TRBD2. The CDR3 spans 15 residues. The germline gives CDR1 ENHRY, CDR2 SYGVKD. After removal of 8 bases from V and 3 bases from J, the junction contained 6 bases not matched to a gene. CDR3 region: CAIQTSGRTEETQYF. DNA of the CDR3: TGTGCCATCCAGACTAGCGGGAGGACGGAAGAGACCCAGTACTTC.

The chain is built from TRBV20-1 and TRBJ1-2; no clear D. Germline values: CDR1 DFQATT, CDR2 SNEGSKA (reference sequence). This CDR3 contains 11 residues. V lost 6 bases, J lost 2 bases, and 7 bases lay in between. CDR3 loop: CSASLNYGYTF. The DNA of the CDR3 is TGCAGTGCATCACTAAACTATGGCTACACCTTC.

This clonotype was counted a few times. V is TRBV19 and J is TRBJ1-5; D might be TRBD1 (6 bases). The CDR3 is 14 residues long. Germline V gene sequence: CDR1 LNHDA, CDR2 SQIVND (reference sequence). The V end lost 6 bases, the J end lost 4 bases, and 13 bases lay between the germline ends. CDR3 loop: CASRPWTENQPQHF. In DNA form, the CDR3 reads TGTGCCAGTAGGCCCTGGACAGAGAATCAGCCCCAGCATTTT.

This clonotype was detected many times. The CDR3 protein is CASSYTLWALGYGYTF. In DNA form, the CDR3 reads TGTGCCAGCAGCTATACGCTATGGGCCTTGGGCTATGGCTACACCTTC. The chain employs TRBV7-8 and TRBJ1-2; D call uncertain. The CDR3 has 16 residues. Germline CDR1 is SGHVS and CDR2 is FQNEAQ. Trimming shortened V by 4 bases and J by 4 bases, and 19 bases separated the two germline ends.

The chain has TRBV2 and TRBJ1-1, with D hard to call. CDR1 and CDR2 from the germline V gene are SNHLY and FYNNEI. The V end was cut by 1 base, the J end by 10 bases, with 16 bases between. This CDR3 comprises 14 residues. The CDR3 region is CASSEVQILRSAFF. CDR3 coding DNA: TGTGCCAGCAGTGAAGTACAGATCCTTAGATCAGCTTTCTTT.

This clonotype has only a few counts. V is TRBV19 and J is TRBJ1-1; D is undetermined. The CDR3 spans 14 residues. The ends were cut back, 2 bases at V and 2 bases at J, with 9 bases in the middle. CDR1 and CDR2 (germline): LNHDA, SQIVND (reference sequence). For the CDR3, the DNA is TGTGCCAGTAGTATAAGTACGGCCAACACTGAAGCTTTCTTT. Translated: CASSISTANTEAFF. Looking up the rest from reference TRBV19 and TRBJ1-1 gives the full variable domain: DGGITQSPKYLFRKEGQNVTLSCEQNLNHDAMYWYRQDPGQGLRLIYYSQIVNDFQKGDIAEGYSVSREKKESFPLTVTSAQKNPTAFYLCASSISTANTEAFFGQGTRLTVV.

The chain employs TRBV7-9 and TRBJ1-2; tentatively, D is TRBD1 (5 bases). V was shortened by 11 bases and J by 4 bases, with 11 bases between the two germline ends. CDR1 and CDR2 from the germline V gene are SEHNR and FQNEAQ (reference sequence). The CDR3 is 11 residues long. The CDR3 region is CAGRGAYGYTF. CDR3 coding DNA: TGTGCCGGCCGGGGCGCCTATGGCTACACCTTC.